A selection of T cell receptor beta chains follows, all from one sample in a study of T cell repertoires in cytomegalovirus infection. Their antigens remain unidentified. TCRdb fed the reads into MiXCR, producing one record per CDR3 protein. Among around 110,000 distinct CDR3 sequences listed, around 10% were seen once. The specimen was PBMCs, sequenced either directly or after in vitro stimulation (not recorded which). The receptors here all came from a human donor in good health (CMV status not recorded). Some clones in this sample may be carry-over from other donors' samples. Both conserved end residues are part of each CDR3. Each record gives: V gene, J gene, clone size, D gene, CDR3 DNA, CDR3 protein. D genes are given only for firm matches. Expanded clones get a size class; other rows say once, few or many, or leave the size out.

>TRBV29-1|TRBJ1-5|few|.
TGCAGCGTAACGGACAGTCCCGGGGAGCCCCAGCATTTT
CSVTDSPGEPQHF
>TRBV11-2|TRBJ2-3|few|.
TGTGCCAGCACTTTAGGGACAGATACGCAGTATTTT
CASTLGTDTQYF
>TRBV7-2|TRBJ2-3|.|.
TGTGCCAGCATCACGGCACTAGATTGGGCAGATACGCAGTATTTT
CASITALDWADTQYF
>TRBV20-1|TRBJ2-1|few|TRBD2
TGCAGTGCTCCCCTCCAAGGTAGCGGGAGCTCCTACAATGAGCAGTTCTTC
CSAPLQGSGSSYNEQFF
>TRBV7-9|TRBJ2-1|many|TRBD1
TGTGCCAGCAGCTTAGCGGGACAGTCCAGAGGCAATGAGCAGTTCTTC
CASSLAGQSRGNEQFF
>TRBV5-1|TRBJ1-1|.|.
TGCGCCAGCAGCCCCACTGGGGTCACTGAAGCTTTCTTT
CASSPTGVTEAFF
>TRBV7-2|TRBJ2-3|many|TRBD1
TGTGCCAGCAGCCGAGCGGGACAGGGGGCAGATACGCAGTATTTT
CASSRAGQGADTQYF
>TRBV15|TRBJ2-1|few|.
TGTGCCACCAGCAGAGAGCACCAATACAATGAGCAGTTCTTC
CATSREHQYNEQFF
>TRBV7-8|TRBJ1-4|many|.
TGTGCCAGCAGCTTAGAGTTTTTTACTAATGAAAAACTGTTTTTT
CASSLEFFTNEKLFF
>TRBV5-5|TRBJ2-5|many|TRBD2
TGTGCCAGCAGCCTCCAGCGGGAGGCCCAGTACTTC
CASSLQREAQYF
>TRBV6-1|TRBJ1-1|many|.
TGTGCCAGCAGTCAATTTGAGGGCGTGGGCACTGAAGCTTTCTTT
CASSQFEGVGTEAFF
>TRBV12-3/TRBV12-4|TRBJ2-1|many|.
TGTGCCAGCAGTTTCGGGGCAGGTGAGCAGTTCTTC
CASSFGAGEQFF
>TRBV7-2|TRBJ1-1|many|TRBD1
TGTGCCAGCAGCTTAGGGCCAGGACAGGGCCACACTGAAGCTTTCTTT
CASSLGPGQGHTEAFF
>TRBV30|TRBJ1-1|many|.
TGTGCCTGGAGTGAGATAGGGGAGGCCACTGAAGCTTTCTTT
CAWSEIGEATEAFF
>TRBV28|TRBJ1-5|.|.
TGTGCCAGCAGTTTATTGCAGGGACGAGAGCCCCAGCATTTT
CASSLLQGREPQHF
>TRBV24-1|TRBJ2-4|many|.
TGTGCCACCATGAAAGGCCTAGCCAAAAACATTCAGTACTTC
CATMKGLAKNIQYF
>TRBV7-2|TRBJ2-4|.|TRBD2
TGTGCCAGCAGCTATACCCTAGCGGGAGTCAAAAACATTCAGTACTTC
CASSYTLAGVKNIQYF
>TRBV28|TRBJ1-1|many|.
TGTGCCAGCAGTTTACGAGGAGCGTGGTCTGAAGCTTTCTTT
CASSLRGAWSEAFF
>TRBV5-1|TRBJ2-5|many|.
TGCGCCAGCGGATTAGACCAGGGCCCCGGGACCCAGTACTTC
CASGLDQGPGTQYF
>TRBV7-6|TRBJ2-1|few|.
TGTGCCAGCAGCCCGGACGGCCTCGTCTACAATGAGCAGTTCTTC
CASSPDGLVYNEQFF
>TRBV7-2|TRBJ2-3|many|TRBD2
TGTGCCAGCAGCTCCCCTGGTAAGCGGGAGGACTACACAGATACGCAGTATTTT
CASSSPGKREDYTDTQYF
>TRBV4-1|TRBJ2-1|many|.
TGCGCCAGCAGCCCGGAAATCGCGTCTGTGTATGAGCAGTTCTTC
CASSPEIASVYEQFF
>TRBV6-2/TRBV6-3|TRBJ2-1|many|TRBD2
TGTGCCAGCAGTTCGCACAGCCCCGAGCTCGGGGGAGCGGGGTACAATGAGCAGTTCTTC
CASSSHSPELGGAGYNEQFF
>TRBV6-2/TRBV6-3|TRBJ1-2|.|.
TGTGCCAGCAGTTACTCATCACCTTCCTATGGCTACACCTTC
CASSYSSPSYGYTF
>TRBV7-9|TRBJ2-1|many|.
TGTGCCAGCAGCCCGCGGGTTAGCGGCTCTTACAATGAGCAGTTCTTC
CASSPRVSGSYNEQFF
>TRBV15|TRBJ1-2|few|.
TGTGCCACCAGTGTCGCAGGCTATGGCTACACCTTC
CATSVAGYGYTF
>TRBV6-5|TRBJ2-7|.|.
TGTGCCAGCAGTTACGGCGGCAATAGCTACGAGCAGTACTTC
CASSYGGNSYEQYF
>TRBV10-3|TRBJ2-1|many|.
TGTGCCACCATAGGGACCCTAGAGAGGAATGAGCAGTTCTTC
CATIGTLERNEQFF
>TRBV5-4|TRBJ1-2|many|TRBD1
TGTGCCAGCAGCGTGAGGCAGACAGGGGAGGTTGGCTACACCTTC
CASSVRQTGEVGYTF
>TRBV7-6|TRBJ2-1|few|TRBD2
TGTGCCAGCAGCTTTCCAACACTAGCGGGAGGGCCGGGTGAGATGAATGAGCAGTTCTTC
CASSFPTLAGGPGEMNEQFF
>TRBV7-2|TRBJ2-7|many|.
TGTGCCAGCAGCTTAGATCGGACCTCCTACGAGCAGTACTTC
CASSLDRTSYEQYF
>TRBV7-8|TRBJ2-5|few|.
TGTGCCAGCAGCTCATCCCCCGCCAGGAGAGAGACCCAGTACTTC
CASSSSPARRETQYF
>TRBV7-2|TRBJ2-5|.|.
TGTGCCAGCAGCTTTGGGTTACAGGGACTCTATCAAGAGACCCAGTACTTC
CASSFGLQGLYQETQYF
>TRBV20-1|TRBJ2-7|few|.
TGCAGTGCTAGTAACGGAACCTACGAGCAGTACTTC
CSASNGTYEQYF
>TRBV5-4|TRBJ2-1|many|.
TGTGCCAGCAGCTTCGAGGGCGCTGAGCAGTTCTTC
CASSFEGAEQFF
>TRBV20-1|TRBJ2-7|.|.
TGCAGTGCTCTTGGGACCAGGACTTCTTTAGAGAAGTACTTC
CSALGTRTSLEKYF
>TRBV7-2|TRBJ1-6|many|.
TGTGCCAGCTCACCCGGGACTTGGGGTTCACCCCTCCACTTT
CASSPGTWGSPLHF
>TRBV6-5|TRBJ1-4|.|.
TGTGCCAGCCGGGGGCTTAATGAAAAACTGTTTTTT
CASRGLNEKLFF
>TRBV5-1|TRBJ2-7|.|.
TGCGCCAGCAGCTTGAGAGGTTACGAGCAGTACTTC
CASSLRGYEQYF
>TRBV12-5|TRBJ1-1|many|.
TGTGCTAGTGGTTTGGTAGTTATAGCACTCAACATGCCGAACACTGAAGCTTTCTTT
CASGLVVIALNMPNTEAFF
>TRBV2|TRBJ2-3|few|TRBD1
TGTGCCAGCAGTGCTGGGACAGCCACAGATACGCAGTATTTT
CASSAGTATDTQYF
>TRBV7-9|TRBJ1-2|few|.
TGTGCCAGCAGCTTAGCGCCCGGGACCCCGCTCTATGGCTACACCTTC
CASSLAPGTPLYGYTF
>TRBV24-1|TRBJ1-5|many|.
TGTGCCACCAGTGCTAGGGGGTCTCAGCCCCAGCATTTT
CATSARGSQPQHF
>TRBV6-1|TRBJ2-4|few|TRBD2
TGTGCCAGCAGTCGCACCGGGACTAGTGGGGTCAAAAACATTCAGTACTTC
CASSRTGTSGVKNIQYF
>TRBV7-2|TRBJ2-2|many|TRBD2
TGTGCCAGCAAAATAATGACTAGCGGGAGGGGGGAGCTGTTTTTT
CASKIMTSGRGELFF
>TRBV28|TRBJ1-4|few|.
TGTGCCAGCAGCCGCGACAGGCATAGCGGCTATAGGAATGAAAAACTGTTTTTT
CASSRDRHSGYRNEKLFF
>TRBV12-5|TRBJ1-5|many|.
TGTGCTAGTGGCAGGGAAAGCAATCAGCCCCAGCATTTT
CASGRESNQPQHF
>TRBV7-8|TRBJ2-1|.|TRBD2
TGTGCCAGCAGCTTAGGACTAGCCATGAGCAATGAGCAGTTCTTC
CASSLGLAMSNEQFF
>TRBV28|TRBJ2-2|many|TRBD1
TGTGCCAGCAGTCCACACGGGACAGGGGAAACCGGGGAGCTGTTTTTT
CASSPHGTGETGELFF
>TRBV20-1|TRBJ2-1|many|TRBD2
TGCAGTCCGTACCCACCGCGGGAGGGCCACCACAATGAGCAGTTCTTC
CSPYPPREGHHNEQFF
>TRBV19|TRBJ2-3|.|.
TGTGCCAGTAGTATACGTGGCGGGCGCGGAAGCACAGATACGCAGTATTTT
CASSIRGGRGSTDTQYF
>TRBV20-1|TRBJ2-5|.|.
TGCAGTGCCCCAGGGGAGGCTCCTCAAGAGACCCAGTACTTC
CSAPGEAPQETQYF